Each of the 20 T cell receptor beta chains below was sequenced from the same sample in a study of human T cells and chemical hapten exposure. TCRdb passed the RACE reads through MiXCR, listing each CDR3 protein once. Of 100,000 or so distinct CDR3 sequences in the sample, 34% were seen once. Time point in this sample: patch test 3, about 24 weeks after DPC sensitization. The treatment: therapeutic diphenylcyclopropenone sensitization with weekly scalp DPC. The sample in question was whole blood, obtained in connection with sensitization to the hapten diphenylcyclopropenone (DPC). Receptors were obtained from a middle-aged man with alopecia areata. Some clones in this sample may be carry-over from other donors' samples.

CDR3 amino acids: CASRGPGRAGTGELFF. CDR3 in DNA: TGTGCCAGCAGAGGACCCGGGAGGGCGGGCACCGGGGAGCTGTTTTTT. The chain joins TRBV2 to TRBJ2-2, with 8 nucleotides matching TRBD2. Trimming cost V 6 bases and J 4 bases; bases outside gene matches: 10. The germline CDR1 and CDR2 sequences are SNHLY and FYNNEI. The CDR3 totals 16 residues.

The chain joins TRBV27 to TRBJ2-5; 8 bases fit TRBD1. The germline V gene has CDR1 MNHEY and CDR2 SMNVEV (reference sequence). The CDR3 loop spans 15 amino acids. The V gene end was trimmed by 3 bases and the J gene end by 4 bases; junction bases not matched to a gene: 7. CDR3 coding DNA: TGTGCCAGCAGTTTTGCGGACAGGGACGGAGAGACCCAGTACTTC. Protein: CASSFADRDGETQYF.

This rearrangement joins TRBV29-1 to TRBJ2-1, with 8 bases aligning to TRBD1. Germline V CDR1 and CDR2: SQVTM, ANQGSEA. With 6 bases clipped from V and 4 bases from J, the junction kept 2 bases outside the gene matches. The CDR3 spans 12 residues. The CDR3, as DNA: TGCAGCGTCGGACAGGGTTACAATGAGCAGTTCTTC. It codes for CSVGQGYNEQFF.

The V call is TRBV7-3, the J call TRBJ1-1; 10 bases agree with TRBD1. The CDR3 is made up of 14 amino acids. V trimming: 5 bases; J trimming: 1 base; junction bases outside the gene matches: 1. The germline CDR1 and CDR2 sequences are SGHTA and FQGTGA. Written as DNA, the CDR3 is TGTGCCAGCAGCCGGGACAGGGGGAACACTGAAGCTTTCTTT. Amino acid sequence: CASSRDRGNTEAFF. Using reference TRBV7-3 and TRBJ1-1 for the parts outside the CDR3, the full variable domain is GAGVSQTPSNKVTEKGKYVELRCDPISGHTALYWYRQSLGQGPEFLIYFQGTGAADDSGLPNDRFFAVRPEGSVSTLKIQRTERGDSAVYLCASSRDRGNTEAFFGQGTRLTVV.

This clonotype came up a few times. The rearrangement uses TRBV30 and TRBJ2-5; D is unclear. Trimming took 0 bases from V and 5 from J, leaving 7 bases between them. This CDR3 region has 12 residues. Germline V gene data show CDR1 as GTSNPN and CDR2 as SVGIG (reference sequence). CDR3 in amino acids: CAWSVSAETQYF. CDR3 bases: TGTGCCTGGAGTGTATCGGCGGAGACCCAGTACTTC.

V gene TRBV7-9 combines with J gene TRBJ2-7, with D hard to call. There are 14 residues in the CDR3. Per the germline V gene, CDR1 is SEHNR and CDR2 is FQNEAQ (reference sequence). V was cut by 0 bases and J by 3 bases, with 9 bases left in between. CDR3 protein: CASSLAGRVYEQYF. The CDR3 DNA follows: TGTGCCAGCAGCTTAGCTGGTAGGGTCTACGAGCAGTACTTC.

This sequence joins TRBV24-1 and TRBJ2-3; TRBD1 agrees at 8 bases. The germline gives CDR1 KGHDR, CDR2 SFDVKD. CDR3 length: 13 amino acids. With V trimmed by 9 bases and J by 5 bases, 6 bases remained unmatched. The CDR3 region is CATPRTGIDTQYF. CDR3 nucleotides: TGTGCCACCCCGAGGACAGGGATAGATACGCAGTATTTT.

The rearrangement links TRBV6-5 to TRBJ2-3; 12 positions agree with TRBD1. The CDR3 has 18 amino acids. V was clipped by 1 base and J by 5 bases; unmatched bases: 10. Germline CDR1 is MNHEY and CDR2 is SVGAGI. The CDR3 DNA reads as TGTGCCAGCAGTTACTTAAACCCGGGACAGGGGGCGGAAGATACGCAGTATTTT. Amino acids: CASSYLNPGQGAEDTQYF.

V is TRBV6-2 or TRBV6-3 and J is TRBJ2-4; D gene ambiguous. The CDR3 loop spans 13 amino acids. Trimming left V 4 bases short and J 0 bases short, with 4 bases between. Germline assignment: CDR1 MNHEY and CDR2 SVGEGT. The CDR3 spells CASSSIAKNIQYF. The CDR3 DNA reads as TGTGCCAGCAGTTCCATAGCCAAAAACATTCAGTACTTC.

The rearrangement uses TRBV11-1 and TRBJ2-1, with D possibly matching TRBD2 (5 bases). Trimming cost V 6 bases and J 5 bases, with 11 bases left between them. Germline loops: CDR1 SGHAT, CDR2 FQDESV (reference sequence). The length of the CDR3 is 13 residues. The CDR3 is CASRLTSNNEQFF. The CDR3 nucleotides read TGTGCCAGCAGACTAACTAGTAACAATGAGCAGTTCTTC.

The table lists this clonotype with a few counts. V is TRBV24-1 and J is TRBJ1-1; no clear D. Trimming removed 7 bases at V and 0 bases at J, with 8 bases between. CDR3 length: 13 amino acids. Germline V lookup: CDR1 KGHDR, CDR2 SFDVKD. CDR3 coding DNA: TGTGCCACCAGAGCCAGTGTGAACACTGAAGCTTTCTTT. As protein: CATRASVNTEAFF.

This clonotype has a handful of counts. This chain uses TRBV6-5 with TRBJ2-7, with TRBD2 identical over 7 bases. The V and J ends lost 5 bases and 2 bases, in that order; junction bases with no gene match: 12. The germline CDR1 and CDR2 sequences are MNHEY and SVGAGI. The CDR3 is made up of 16 amino acids. This chain's CDR3 is CASSGQGMREPYEQYF. CDR3 in DNA: TGTGCCAGCAGTGGGCAAGGTATGCGGGAGCCCTACGAGCAGTACTTC.

The J gene is TRBJ1-1, the V gene TRBV6-2 or TRBV6-3, with D maybe TRBD1 (6 bases). CDR3 length: 14 residues. V was shortened by 5 bases and J by 7 bases, with 17 bases between the two germline ends. The germline V gene has CDR1 MNHEY and CDR2 SVGEGT. The CDR3, as DNA: TGTGCCAGCAGTCCTCCAACAGGGCGAGTTGAAGCTTTCTTT. It translates to CASSPPTGRVEAFF.

Only a few counts were recorded for this clonotype. This rearrangement joins TRBV19 to TRBJ2-4; the D gene is possibly TRBD1 (6 bases). The CDR3 totals 16 residues. V lost 4 bases and J lost 0, with 13 bases in between. Germline assignment: CDR1 LNHDA and CDR2 SQIVND (reference sequence). The DNA for the CDR3 is TGTGCCAGTAGTACCCTGGACAGTCTAGCCAAAAACATTCAGTACTTC. Amino acids: CASSTLDSLAKNIQYF.

This chain connects TRBV6-5 to TRBJ2-7, with TRBD2 matching 12 bases. Germline trimming cut 8 bases from V and 6 bases from J; bases unmatched to any gene: 11. The CDR3 is made up of 15 amino acids. The V gene's germline CDR1 is MNHEY and CDR2 SVGAGI. The CDR3 sequence is CASARVLAGGGEQYF. As DNA, the CDR3 is TGTGCCAGCGCGAGGGTACTAGCGGGAGGTGGCGAGCAGTACTTC.

The V and J genes are TRBV6-2 or TRBV6-3 and TRBJ2-7; TRBD1 matches at 7 bases. Germline trimming cut 6 bases from V and 6 bases from J; bases unmatched to any gene: 5. Germline-derived CDR1 and CDR2 are MNHEY and SVGEGT. The CDR3 runs to 12 residues. In DNA, the CDR3 is TGTGCCAGCAGCCGTACAGGGGTCGAGCAGTACGTC. Protein product: CASSRTGVEQYV.

The rearrangement uses TRBV5-1 and TRBJ2-3; 9 positions match TRBD1. V was clipped by 1 base and J by 5 bases; unmatched bases: 5. CDR3 length: 15 amino acids. Germline V gene sequence: CDR1 SGHRS, CDR2 YFSETQ. CDR3 loop: CASSLWDRELDTQYF. The CDR3 DNA reads as TGCGCCAGCAGCTTGTGGGACAGGGAATTAGATACGCAGTATTTT.

This clonotype was observed a few times. The chain uses TRBV20-1 and TRBJ2-7; 9 nucleotides line up with TRBD2. V was clipped by 0 bases and J by 1 base; unmatched bases: 13. Germline CDR1 is DFQATT and CDR2 is SNEGSKA (reference sequence). The CDR3 runs 18 residues. The CDR3 here is CSARERASGTLLSYEQYF. CDR3 DNA: TGCAGTGCTAGAGAAAGGGCTAGCGGGACCCTTCTTTCCTACGAGCAGTACTTC.

The chain has TRBV11-2 and TRBJ2-1; D ambiguous. Germline values: CDR1 SGHAT, CDR2 FQNNGV. This CDR3 region has 15 residues. Trimming removed 5 bases at V and 4 bases at J, with 15 bases between. The CDR3 region has the DNA TGTGCCAGCAGCCTATTAATTGGTCCATACAATGAGCAGTTCTTC. Amino acids: CASSLLIGPYNEQFF.

This clonotype is judged medium-sized. The junction departs from germline at one end; a sequencing error may be responsible. The V call is TRBV7-2, the J call TRBJ2-3; D possibly corresponds to TRBD1 (8 bases). CDR1 and CDR2 (germline): SGHTA, FQGNSA. CDR3 length equals 13 residues. As DNA, the CDR3 is TGTGCCAGCAGCTCACAGGGGGGGGTTCCGGGACCTTTT. This encodes CASSSQGGVPGPF.